The entry that follows covers one TCR beta chain sequence. These data come from a study of blood T cell repertoires in COVID-19. TCRdb keeps only in-frame clones here, not all; method: immunoSEQ multiplex PCR. The data hold roughly 110,000 clones, with 85% to 90% observed a single time. Germline values: CDR1 MNHNY, CDR2 SVGAGI (reference sequence). V lost 2 bases to trimming and J lost 2 bases; unmatched junction nucleotides: 5. The CDR3 length is 15 residues. Sequences were obtained from peripheral blood. V gene TRBV6-6 combines with J gene TRBJ2-7; TRBD1 matches at 8 bases. This clonotype was obtained from a woman aged 55-69 years with COVID-19, enrolled during active disease. The CDR3 region is CASSYQGARAYEQYF. CDR3 bases: TGTGCCAGCAGTTACCAGGGGGCGAGGGCCTACGAGCAGTACTTC.